The source of this TCR beta chain is a study of regulatory T cells in long-lasting Graves disease. General study points: Lower TCR diversity was seen in persistent Graves' patients than in newly diagnosed ones.

As regards this clonotype: Its antigen is not identified. Since a much larger clone is just one base distant, this may be a read error.

CDR3 regions were amplified by Arm-PCR using iRepertoire HTBI primers to build TCR beta libraries. TCRdb used MiXCR to reprocess the multiplex PCR reads, holding one entry per CDR3 protein. In the table there are about 540,000 distinct CDR3 sequences, less than 15% of which are singletons. This CDR3 region has 16 residues. Trimming pared 3 bases from V and 6 bases from J, leaving 19 bases between. Looked up from germline, CDR1 is LGHDT and CDR2 is YNNKEL (reference sequence). The time point here: newly diagnosed GD, antithyroid drugs for less than 3 months. Isolated PBMC RNA provided the starting material for the TCR library. The patients included were those that came from an endocrinology department in Xi'an, China. This sample also appeared in a second study, on T cells in Graves' hyperthyroidism and ophthalmopathy. As that study records: Lactation, pregnancy, other autoimmune disease or uncontrolled infection excluded patients.

The source material was peripheral blood mononuclear cells (PBMCs), sampled at new diagnosis, from a patient treated with antithyroid drugs. V usage is TRBV3-1 and J usage is TRBJ2-3; D possibly uses TRBD1 or TRBD2 (5 bases each). The clonotype originates from a man younger than 45 with Graves disease. The CDR3 region is CASSHDGAAYSDTQYF. CDR3 DNA sequence: TGTGCCAGCAGCCATGACGGGGCGGCGTACTCGGATACGCAGTATTTT.